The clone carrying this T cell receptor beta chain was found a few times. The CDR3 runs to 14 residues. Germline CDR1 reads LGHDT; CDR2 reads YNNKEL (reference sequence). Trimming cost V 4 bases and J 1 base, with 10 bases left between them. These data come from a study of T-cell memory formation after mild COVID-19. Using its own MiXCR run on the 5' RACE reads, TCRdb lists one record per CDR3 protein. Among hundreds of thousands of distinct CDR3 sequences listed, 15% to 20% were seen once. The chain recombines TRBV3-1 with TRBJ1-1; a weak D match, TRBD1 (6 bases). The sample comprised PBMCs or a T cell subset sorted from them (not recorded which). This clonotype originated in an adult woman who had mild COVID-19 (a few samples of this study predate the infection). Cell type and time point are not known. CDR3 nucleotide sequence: TGTGCCAGCAGCCCCTCGGACAGGAACACTGAAGCTTTCTTT. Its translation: CASSPSDRNTEAFF.